Listed here are 32 T cell receptor beta chains from one sample, sequenced in a study of metastatic and nonmetastatic thyroid tumors (dated by TCRdb to 2018 to 2020). Receptor amplification or capture employed PCR. The sample was run on an Illumina HiSeq 4000. TCRdb reprocessing: public reads trimmed at Q25 with fastp, clones called with MiXCR, in-frame beta chains kept. A total of roughly 4,000 clones appear in this sample, 35% to 45% of them only once. The ten largest account for approximately 51% of the sample. No patient had received any treatment before thyroid surgery. Sequencing was carried out using tumor tissue. The receptor source for this set is a female donor with papillary thyroid cancer or a benign thyroid nodule (not recorded which). Some clones in this sample may be carry-over from other donors' samples.

The chain is built from TRBV5-1 and TRBJ1-2, with D maybe TRBD1 (5 bases). Germline loops: CDR1 SGHRS, CDR2 YFSETQ. Trimming stripped 3 bases from V and 2 bases from J, with 8 bases between. This CDR3 has 13 residues. CDR3 protein: CASSSRVNYGYTF. The CDR3 nucleotides are TGCGCCAGCAGCTCCAGGGTCAACTATGGCTACACCTTC. Supplemented by reference TRBV5-1 and TRBJ1-2, the full variable domain reads KAGVTQTPRYLIKTRGQQVTLSCSPISGHRSVSWYQQTPGQGLQFLFEYFSETQRNKGNFPGRFSGRQFSNSRSEMNVSTLELGDSALYLCASSSRVNYGYTFGSGTRLTVV.

This clone was seen only a few times. The V and J genes are TRBV12-3 or TRBV12-4 and TRBJ2-7; no clear D. This CDR3 region has 14 residues. The V and J ends lost 6 bases and 5 bases respectively, with 17 bases between them. CDR3 region: CASSPSYGGDEQYF. The CDR3 DNA is TGTGCCAGCAGCCCCTCCTACGGTGGTGACGAGCAGTACTTC.

The chain couples TRBV19 to TRBJ2-7, with D unclear. The CDR3 consists of 14 residues. Per germline, CDR1 LNHDA and CDR2 SQIVND (reference sequence). V shed 1 base and J shed 2 bases, with 9 bases lying between them. This CDR3 reads CASSIGTAAYEQYF. The CDR3 DNA follows: TGTGCCAGTAGTATAGGAACGGCAGCCTACGAGCAGTACTTC.

This sequence joins TRBV7-9 and TRBJ1-2, with TRBD1 as a possible D gene (6 bases). V lost 0 bases and J lost 9, with 11 bases in between. This CDR3 contains 13 residues. In germline, CDR1 is SEHNR, CDR2 FQNEAQ (reference sequence). DNA of the CDR3: TGTGCCAGCAGCTTAGCCGGGCAGGGGAGCTACACCTTC. Amino acid sequence: CASSLAGQGSYTF.

This chain joins TRBV5-1 and TRBJ1-6; a possible D gene is TRBD1 (5 bases). Trimming left V 1 base short and J 6 bases short, with 14 bases between. The CDR3 is 16 amino acids. Germline V gene lookup returns CDR1 SGHRS and CDR2 YFSETQ. Written as DNA, the CDR3 is TGCGCCAGCAGCTTGTCCCCGGGGCAGAGTAATTCACCCCTCCACTTT. It translates to CASSLSPGQSNSPLHF.

This clone was picked up a small number of times. The chain carries TRBV6-1 and TRBJ2-1; a weak D match, TRBD2 (5 bases). Trimming took off 6 bases at V and 8 bases at J, with 11 bases between the two ends. This CDR3 has 12 residues. Germline V gene sequence: CDR1 MNHNS, CDR2 SASEGT. The chain's CDR3 is CASRSSGDEQFF. The CDR3 DNA is TGTGCCAGCAGATCCAGCGGCGATGAGCAGTTCTTC.

The chain has TRBV28 and TRBJ2-1; TRBD2 matches at 7 bases. V lost 2 bases to trimming and J lost 5 bases; unmatched junction nucleotides: 6. This CDR3 has 15 residues. The germline CDR1 and CDR2 sequences are MDHEN and SYDVKM. CDR3 sequence: CASSLPSGKHNEQFF. For the CDR3, the DNA is TGTGCCAGCAGTTTACCAAGCGGGAAGCACAATGAGCAGTTCTTC.

This clone occurred a few times. The chain recombines TRBV6-6 with TRBJ1-4; 7 nucleotides align to TRBD1. J lost 2 bases, V lost 6 bases, and 3 bases had no gene match. This CDR3 is 14 amino acids long. The germline V gene encodes CDR1 MNHNY and CDR2 SVGAGI (reference sequence). CDR3 sequence reads: CASRATGTNEKLFF. CDR3 in DNA: TGTGCCAGCAGAGCGACAGGGACTAATGAAAAACTGTTTTTT.

The V call is TRBV11-2, the J call TRBJ2-7; 8 bases line up with TRBD2. Germline values: CDR1 SGHAT, CDR2 FQNNGV. The CDR3 is made up of 16 amino acids. V was pared by 2 bases and J by 0 bases, with 6 bases of the junction left unmatched. CDR3 region: CASSLYGGASSYEQYF. Here the CDR3 DNA reads TGTGCCAGCAGCTTATACGGGGGGGCTAGCTCCTACGAGCAGTACTTC.

The chain carries TRBV3-1 and TRBJ2-5, with D possibly being TRBD2 (5 bases). With 10 bases removed from V and 2 bases from J, the gap between germline ends came to 14 bases. This CDR3 comprises 13 residues. Looked up from germline, CDR1 is LGHDT and CDR2 is YNNKEL (reference sequence). The CDR3 nucleotides read TGTGCCACGTTAGCGTGGGGACAAGAGACCCAGTACTTC. Translating it yields CATLAWGQETQYF.

This clone was picked up a small number of times. V usage is TRBV11-2 and J usage is TRBJ2-7, with 8 bases identical to TRBD1. The CDR3 covers 16 residues. The junction had 9 bases not matched to a gene; V was cut back by 4 bases and J by 1 base. Germline CDR1 SGHAT, CDR2 FQNNGV. The CDR3 DNA reads TGTGCCAGCAGCTCTCAAAGTTGGACAGGGTCCTACGAGCAGTACTTC. Translated: CASSSQSWTGSYEQYF.

The V and J genes are TRBV5-1 and TRBJ2-2, with D maybe TRBD1 (6 bases). V gave up 0 bases and J gave up 5 bases, with 8 bases separating them. CDR3 length: 14 residues. The germline V gene has CDR1 SGHRS and CDR2 YFSETQ. This chain's CDR3 is CASSLVQGTGELFF. CDR3 sequence (DNA): TGCGCCAGCAGCTTGGTACAGGGTACCGGGGAGCTGTTTTTT. Based on the CDR3 plus reference TRBV5-1 and TRBJ2-2, the full variable domain is KAGVTQTPRYLIKTRGQQVTLSCSPISGHRSVSWYQQTPGQGLQFLFEYFSETQRNKGNFPGRFSGRQFSNSRSEMNVSTLELGDSALYLCASSLVQGTGELFFGEGSRLTVL.

This clone was counted a few times. This chain joins TRBV19 and TRBJ1-1; 7 nucleotides agree with TRBD1. CDR3 length: 13 residues. The germline V gene encodes CDR1 LNHDA and CDR2 SQIVND (reference sequence). Losses at the gene ends were 4 bases for V and 7 bases for J; bases not matched to a gene: 6. The CDR3 sequence is CASSRTGAHEAFF. DNA for the CDR3: TGTGCCAGTAGTAGAACAGGGGCGCATGAAGCTTTCTTT. The whole variable domain, remainder taken from reference TRBV19 and TRBJ1-1, is DGGITQSPKYLFRKEGQNVTLSCEQNLNHDAMYWYRQDPGQGLRLIYYSQIVNDFQKGDIAEGYSVSREKKESFPLTVTSAQKNPTAFYLCASSRTGAHEAFFGQGTRLTVV.

This clone was picked up a small number of times. This chain uses TRBV2 with TRBJ2-7, with 8 nucleotides matching TRBD2. With V trimmed by 3 bases and J by 6 bases, 7 bases remained unmatched. The length of the CDR3 is 14 residues. CDR1 is SNHLY, CDR2 FYNNEI, per germline. For the CDR3, the DNA is TGTGCCAGCAGTGATACCGGGAGGGAGTCCGAGCAGTACTTC. Translating gives CASSDTGRESEQYF.

The chain employs TRBV7-3 and TRBJ2-1, with D possibly matching TRBD2 (5 bases). The V and J ends lost 7 bases and 5 bases respectively, with 12 bases between them. The CDR3 is 13 amino acids. CDR1 SGHTA and CDR2 FQGTGA come from the germline V gene. The CDR3 nucleotides are TGTGCCAGCATCCCGAGCGGACACAATGAGCAGTTCTTC. Its protein is CASIPSGHNEQFF. Combining the CDR3 with reference TRBV7-3 and TRBJ2-1 gives the whole variable domain GAGVSQTPSNKVTEKGKYVELRCDPISGHTALYWYRQSLGQGPEFLIYFQGTGAADDSGLPNDRFFAVRPEGSVSTLKIQRTERGDSAVYLCASIPSGHNEQFFGPGTRLTVL.

V and J are TRBV4-3 and TRBJ1-1; the D gene is possibly TRBD1 (5 bases). The CDR3 is 13 amino acids. CDR1 LGHNA and CDR2 YSLEER come from the germline V gene. Between the trimmed V and J ends, which lost 4 bases and 3 bases, there was a span of 9 bases. The CDR3 DNA is TGCGCCAGCAGCCCCAGGGAGGACACTGAAGCTTTCTTT. The encoded protein is CASSPREDTEAFF.

This clone is labeled large (0.1 to 1%). The rearrangement links TRBV20-1 to TRBJ2-3, with 9 bases fitting TRBD2. Germline V gene sequence: CDR1 DFQATT, CDR2 SNEGSKA (reference sequence). This CDR3 has 15 residues. V lost 3 bases to trimming and J lost 6 bases; unmatched junction nucleotides: 10. CDR3 coding DNA: TGCAGTGCTAGGGGGGTAGCGGGAGAGGGGGATACGCAGTATTTT. Its protein is CSARGVAGEGDTQYF.

The V call is TRBV30, the J call TRBJ2-6, with 8 positions matching TRBD1. The trim removed 2 bases at V and 0 bases at J, leaving 0 bases unmatched. CDR3 length: 15 amino acids. In germline, CDR1 is GTSNPN, CDR2 SVGIG (reference sequence). CDR3 in DNA: TGTGCCTGGAGTACAGGGGGCTCTGGGGCCAACGTCCTGACTTTC. Translating it yields CAWSTGGSGANVLTF.

This clone was observed a handful of times. The genes are TRBV6-1 and TRBJ1-5; D might be TRBD1 (5 bases). The length of the CDR3 is 15 residues. The germline V gene has CDR1 MNHNS and CDR2 SASEGT. V was trimmed by 1 base and J by 6 bases, leaving 13 bases between them. CDR3 nucleotides: TGTGCCAGCAGTGAAGGGGGGACCTTCGGTCAGCCCCAGCATTTT. Amino acid sequence: CASSEGGTFGQPQHF.

This clone was counted between two and nine times. This chain uses TRBV28 with TRBJ2-2, with 10 positions matching TRBD2. The CDR3 has 16 amino acids. J was trimmed by 7 bases and V by 6 bases; bases with no gene match: 11. Germline CDR1 is MDHEN and CDR2 is SYDVKM. The CDR3 sequence is CASRAASGSRGGELFF. The DNA of the CDR3 is TGTGCCAGCAGAGCCGCTAGCGGGAGCCGAGGCGGGGAGCTGTTTTTT.

The rearrangement links TRBV5-6 to TRBJ1-6; no firm D call. The CDR3 length is 14 residues. Germline V gene data show CDR1 as SGHDT and CDR2 as YYEEEE. Trimming removed 5 bases at V and 10 bases at J, with 16 bases between. CDR3: CASRLTWGNSPLHF. The CDR3 nucleotides read TGTGCCAGCAGACTGACGTGGGGAAACTCACCCCTCCACTTT.

This clone was observed a handful of times. The rearrangement links TRBV28 to TRBJ2-7; D is possibly TRBD2 (5 bases). Trimming took off 6 bases at V and 0 bases at J, with 9 bases between the two ends. The CDR3 runs 13 residues. The germline gives CDR1 MDHEN, CDR2 SYDVKM. The CDR3 region is CASREGFSYEQYF. CDR3 sequence (DNA): TGTGCCAGCAGAGAGGGTTTCTCCTACGAGCAGTACTTC. Filled out from reference TRBV28 and TRBJ2-7, the complete variable domain reads DVKVTQSSRYLVKRTGEKVFLECVQDMDHENMFWYRQDPGLGLRLIYFSYDVKMKEKGDIPEGYSVSREKKERFSLILESASTNQTSMYLCASREGFSYEQYFGPGTRLTVT.

A few counts support this clone. The V and J genes are TRBV6-1 and TRBJ1-6, with D hard to call. The V end lost 2 bases, the J end lost 6 bases, and 14 bases lay between the germline ends. From germline, CDR1 is MNHNS and CDR2 SASEGT. This CDR3 is built from 16 residues. CDR3 residues: CASSEQAPWGNSPLHF. Written as DNA, the CDR3 is TGTGCCAGCAGTGAACAGGCTCCCTGGGGTAATTCACCCCTCCACTTT.

The chain links TRBV30 to TRBJ1-3; D gene unclear. V was cut by 2 bases and J by 3 bases, with 8 bases left in between. In germline, CDR1 is GTSNPN, CDR2 SVGIG (reference sequence). The CDR3 is 13 amino acids. The CDR3 sequence: CAWSIGLGNTIYF. The CDR3, as DNA: TGTGCCTGGAGTATAGGGCTTGGAAACACCATATATTTT.

This clone was counted between two and nine times. The chain links TRBV6-2 or TRBV6-3 to TRBJ2-2; 14 bases map to TRBD2. The germline CDR1 and CDR2 sequences are MNHEY and SVGEGT. The CDR3 runs 15 residues. Trimming at V came to 6 bases and at J to 6 bases, leaving 3 bases not matched to a gene. The CDR3: CASRAGLAGAGELFF. The CDR3 DNA follows: TGTGCCAGCAGGGCGGGACTAGCGGGAGCCGGGGAGCTGTTTTTT.

This clone came up a few times. The chain employs TRBV6-2 or TRBV6-3 and TRBJ2-3; D unclear. Trimming left V 2 bases short and J 2 bases short, with 5 bases between. The CDR3 runs 13 residues. CDR1 is MNHEY, CDR2 SVGEGT, per germline. Here the CDR3 DNA reads TGTGCCAGCAGTTACGAATACACAGATACGCAGTATTTT. Protein sequence: CASSYEYTDTQYF.

This chain joins TRBV10-3 and TRBJ1-2; maybe TRBD1 (5 bases). Trimming stripped 8 bases from V and 2 bases from J, with 18 bases between. The V gene's germline CDR1 is ENHRY and CDR2 SYGVKD. CDR3 length equals 15 residues. The CDR3 sequence: CAIGGRTDRNYGYTF. CDR3 DNA sequence: TGTGCCATCGGAGGCCGCACCGACAGAAACTATGGCTACACCTTC.

DNA for the CDR3: TGTGCCAGCAGACAGGTACTGTACAATGAGCAGTTCTTC. It is translated as CASRQVLYNEQFF. The rearrangement links TRBV3-1 to TRBJ2-1; a possible D gene is TRBD1 (5 bases). The CDR3 is 13 amino acids. Between the trimmed V and J ends, which lost 6 bases and 4 bases, there was a span of 10 bases. Per the germline V gene, CDR1 is LGHDT and CDR2 is YNNKEL (reference sequence).

In DNA, the CDR3 is TGTGCCAGCAGTACATCCGGAGGGGCTGAAGCTTTCTTT. As protein: CASSTSGGAEAFF. The chain is built from TRBV12-3 or TRBV12-4 and TRBJ1-1; D is possibly TRBD1 (5 bases). The CDR3 is 13 residues long. Trimming pared 5 bases from V and 6 bases from J, leaving 13 bases between.

The V call is TRBV6-1, the J call TRBJ1-1; TRBD1 is a possible D gene (6 bases). The germline V and J ends were trimmed by 4 bases and 4 bases, with 16 bases remaining between them. The CDR3 covers 15 residues. Germline CDR1 and CDR2: MNHNS and SASEGT. CDR3 loop: CASSVYRVGGTEAFF. The CDR3 nucleotides are TGTGCCAGCAGTGTCTACAGGGTAGGAGGCACTGAAGCTTTCTTT.

This rearrangement joins TRBV28 to TRBJ2-6; D gene unclear. Germline loops: CDR1 MDHEN, CDR2 SYDVKM. CDR3 size: 15 residues. V lost 8 bases and J lost 1, with 12 bases in between. The CDR3 here is CASGDRTSGANVLTF. As DNA, the CDR3 is TGTGCCAGCGGCGATAGGACGTCTGGGGCCAACGTCCTGACTTTC.

The chain joins TRBV27 to TRBJ2-7; a possible D gene is TRBD1 (6 bases). V was clipped by 5 bases and J by 0 bases, with 17 bases between them. CDR1 and CDR2 from the germline V gene are MNHEY and SMNVEV (reference sequence). The CDR3 has 16 amino acids. The CDR3 bases are TGTGCCAGCAGTCAGGACAGTTCGGCAGGCTCCTACGAGCAGTACTTC. Its translation is CASSQDSSAGSYEQYF.